This T cell receptor beta chain originates from a study of blood T cell repertoires in COVID-19. Study-level information: PBMCs, B-cell-depleted T cells, or T cells provided the cDNA or gDNA that made up the material.

Seattle patient enrollment occurred during active infection, with longitudinal follow-up thereafter. Methods used by the authors: Amplification with reference gene primers provided the estimates of nucleated cell counts. The assay was immunoSEQ multiplex PCR, and TCRdb's table has in-frame clones only and misses some. The DNA gave D and trimming, while V, J and clone size come from that table. The sample includes about 140,000 clones, around 84% of them seen just once. Germline V gene sequence: CDR1 SNHLY, CDR2 FYNNEI. The V and J ends lost 8 bases and 4 bases respectively, with 15 bases between them. CDR3 length equals 13 residues.

Sequencing input: peripheral blood. The clonotype was recovered from a man aged 25 to 40 with COVID-19, enrolled during active disease. The chain employs TRBV2 and TRBJ2-7, with D possibly matching TRBD1 (5 bases). The CDR3 spells CASQTEMSYEQYF. The CDR3 DNA sequence: TGTGCCAGCCAGACAGAAATGTCTTACGAGCAGTACTTC.